The next 16 T cell receptor beta chains were all read from a single sample in a study of CD8+ T cells in alopecia areata. RNA extraction and reverse transcription yielded cDNA as sequencing template. The data were produced by immunoSEQ multiplex PCR, yet TCRdb's version contains in-frame clones alone and is incomplete. Of 150,000 to 200,000 clones listed, less than 75% are singletons. Treatment given: oral pan-JAK inhibitor, 5-10 mg twice daily. The source was CD4+ T cells sorted from blood, collected at approximately week 60, from a patient treated with tofacitinib. These receptors were obtained from a human donor with alopecia areata.

In this sample, this clone turned up once. The same CDR3 can be traced to other DNA sequences in this sample. The V call is TRBV29-1, the J call TRBJ2-3; a weak D match, TRBD1 (5 bases). The germline CDR1 and CDR2 sequences are SQVTM and ANQGSEA. V lost 4 bases, J lost 2 bases, and 10 bases lay in between. This CDR3 has 13 residues. CDR3 sequence reads: CSVGGRNTDTQYF. Written as DNA, the CDR3 is TGCAGCGTTGGGGGCAGAAACACAGATACGCAGTATTTT.

This clone was counted once. This CDR3 is CASTIRSEQFF. CDR3 in DNA: TGCGCCAGCACCATTCGGAGTGAGCAGTTCTTC. The rearrangement joins TRBV5-1 to TRBJ2-1; the D is unclear. CDR1 is SGHRS and CDR2 is YFSETQ in the germline V gene. This CDR3 has 11 residues. The V end lost 6 bases, the J end lost 9 bases, and 10 bases lay between the germline ends.

This clone came up a few times. J is TRBJ1-2 and V is TRBV23-1; a weak D match, TRBD1 (5 bases). TRBV23-1 belongs to the ORF category, with a function that is uncertain. This CDR3 has 16 residues. The V end was cut by 0 bases, the J end by 0 bases, with 11 bases between. The CDR3 reads CASSQSGDLSNYGYTF. CDR3 sequence (DNA): TGCGCCAGCAGTCAATCGGGGGACCTTTCTAACTATGGCTACACCTTC.

This chain connects TRBV30 to TRBJ1-5, with D hard to call. CDR1 GTSNPN and CDR2 SVGIG come from the germline V gene (reference sequence). Trimming removed 2 bases at V and 6 bases at J, with 11 bases between. The CDR3 is 13 residues long. The CDR3 DNA reads as TGTGCCTGGAGTAGACCGCCGAGTCAGCCCCAGCATTTT. Amino acids: CAWSRPPSQPQHF.

This chain uses TRBV5-1 with TRBJ2-1; D gene uncertain. Per the germline V gene, CDR1 is SGHRS and CDR2 is YFSETQ. The CDR3 is 11 amino acids. The V end was cut by 4 bases, the J end by 9 bases, with 8 bases between. Here the CDR3 DNA reads TGCGCCAGCAGCCAAAGTTTTGAGCAGTTCTTC. It specifies CASSQSFEQFF.

CDR3 DNA sequence: TGCAGCGTGCTGGGGAGACTGCCGGAGAACACTGAAGCTTTCTTT. This gives the protein CSVLGRLPENTEAFF. The V call is TRBV29-1, the J call TRBJ1-1, with D uncertain. V gave up 6 bases and J gave up 1 base, with 18 bases separating them. This CDR3 comprises 15 residues. The V gene's germline CDR1 is SQVTM and CDR2 ANQGSEA.

The genes are TRBV10-3 and TRBJ2-5, with no clear D. Germline values: CDR1 ENHRY, CDR2 SYGVKD. Trimming removed 7 bases from V and 1 base from J, with 10 bases in between. The CDR3 is 13 amino acids. The CDR3 protein is CAINTDIQETQYF. The CDR3 DNA reads as TGTGCCATCAATACAGATATCCAAGAGACCCAGTACTTC.

This clone was seen once. The V gene is TRBV19, the J gene TRBJ2-5; 11 nucleotides agree with TRBD1. Looked up from germline, CDR1 is LNHDA and CDR2 is SQIVND (reference sequence). Trimming removed 5 bases from V and 5 bases from J; junction bases left unmatched: 1. CDR3 length: 13 amino acids. The CDR3 is CASSWDRGETQYF. CDR3 nucleotides: TGTGCCAGTAGTTGGGACAGGGGGGAGACCCAGTACTTC.

A few counts support this clone. This chain uses TRBV30 with TRBJ2-1; no reliable D call. The CDR3 is 15 amino acids. Germline V lookup: CDR1 GTSNPN, CDR2 SVGIG (reference sequence). Trimming removed 0 bases from V and 9 bases from J, with 18 bases in between. The CDR3 reads CAWSVPLVAPGEQFF. For the CDR3, the DNA is TGTGCCTGGAGTGTTCCGTTGGTGGCCCCGGGTGAGCAGTTCTTC.

The chain links TRBV9 to TRBJ1-1; the D gene is possibly TRBD1 (6 bases). The V and J ends lost 0 bases and 4 bases respectively, with 10 bases between them. Germline CDR1 SGDLS, CDR2 YYNGEE. CDR3 length: 14 residues. The DNA for the CDR3 is TGTGCCAGCAGCGTAGTGAAGGGGGGCACTGAAGCTTTCTTT. As protein: CASSVVKGGTEAFF.

This clone was found a few times. The chain is built from TRBV10-3 and TRBJ2-1; D is uncertain. The CDR3 is made up of 12 amino acids. Germline V CDR1 and CDR2: ENHRY, SYGVKD. Trimming pared 6 bases from V and 9 bases from J, leaving 12 bases between. The CDR3 nucleotides are TGTGCCATCAGGGGCGCCTCCACTGAGCAGTTCTTC. Translation gives CAIRGASTEQFF.

This chain joins TRBV5-1 and TRBJ1-2; no definite D call. CDR1 and CDR2 (germline): SGHRS, YFSETQ. V gave up 2 bases and J gave up 6 bases, with 17 bases separating them. The CDR3 length is 15 residues. The CDR3: CASSFELVGGHGYTF. The CDR3 DNA sequence: TGCGCCAGCAGCTTTGAGCTGGTTGGAGGCCATGGCTACACCTTC.

The chain joins TRBV30 to TRBJ2-2, with TRBD1 matching 8 bases. This CDR3 comprises 16 residues. Looked up from germline, CDR1 is GTSNPN and CDR2 is SVGIG (reference sequence). The J segment lost 4 bases and the V segment lost 5 bases, leaving 12 bases of the junction unmatched. CDR3 in amino acids: CAWGDRSLAGTGELFF. The CDR3 bases are TGTGCCTGGGGGGACAGGTCCCTAGCTGGCACCGGGGAGCTGTTTTTT.

The rearrangement uses TRBV7-8 and TRBJ1-4; weak D call: TRBD1 (6 bases). This CDR3 is built from 15 residues. Trimming left V 4 bases short and J 8 bases short, with 17 bases between. Germline CDR1 is SGHVS and CDR2 is FQNEAQ. The CDR3 DNA follows: TGTGCCAGCAGCTCTACAGGGTCGGTGCGGGAAAAACTGTTTTTT. Its translation is CASSSTGSVREKLFF.

This chain joins TRBV6-1 and TRBJ2-4, with unresolved D. The germline gives CDR1 MNHNS, CDR2 SASEGT. Trimming left V 5 bases short and J 8 bases short, with 7 bases between. The length of the CDR3 is 11 residues. This CDR3 reads CASSYGHIQYF. DNA for the CDR3: TGTGCCAGCAGTTACGGGCACATTCAGTACTTC.

The rearrangement joins TRBV5-1 to TRBJ2-5, with TRBD1 identical over 8 bases. CDR3 length equals 16 residues. J gave up 0 bases and V 3 bases, and 7 bases lay outside the gene matches. Germline V CDR1 and CDR2: SGHRS, YFSETQ. CDR3 amino acids: CASSSQGASYQETQYF. In DNA, the CDR3 is TGCGCCAGCAGCTCCCAGGGGGCGTCGTACCAAGAGACCCAGTACTTC.